Included here is one T cell receptor (beta chain) sequence, with context. The data were obtained in a study of shared clonotypes between healthy human individuals. Profiling relied on immunoSEQ multiplex PCR, and the TCRdb table lists in-frame clones only, not all of them. The table includes about 2 million clones, approximately 95% detected once. The trim removed 7 bases at V and 10 bases at J, leaving 9 bases unmatched. This CDR3 is built from 11 residues. The V gene's germline CDR1 is SQVTM and CDR2 ANQGSEA. The receptor was derived from a man younger than 35 in good health. The sequenced sample consisted of naive CD4+ T cells sorted from blood. Subset described: CD45RA+ positively selected. The chain carries TRBV29-1 and TRBJ1-2; 7 bases are a match to TRBD1. The CDR3 DNA is TGCAGCGCTACGACAGGGAAGCCCTACACCTTC. It translates to CSATTGKPYTF.